The clone carrying this T cell receptor beta chain was observed a single time. Assay used: immunoSEQ multiplex PCR; TCRdb lists only in-frame clones, some missing. The data hold millions of clones, with roughly 93% observed a single time. The data are from a study of shared clonotypes between healthy human individuals. Germline CDR1 is MGHRA and CDR2 is YSYEKL. The CDR3 sequence is 14 residues long. Sequencing was done on a sample of naive CD4+ T cells from PBMCs. Subset reported: CD45RA+ positively selected. J is TRBJ2-5 and V is TRBV4-1, with 10 bases that match TRBD2. Gene TRBJ2-7 matches the end of the DNA better, so the J call may be wrong. This sequence was found in a man between 18 and 29 years old in good health. Some clones in this sample may be carry-over from other donors' samples. CDR3 residues: CASRTGLASYEQYF. In DNA form, the CDR3 reads TGCGCCAGCAGGACGGGACTAGCGAGCTACGAGCAGTACTTC.